This is a list of T cell receptor beta chains from one sample in a study of breast tumors, draining lymph nodes, adjacent tissues. Each CDR3 protein gets one entry after TCRdb re-called the multiplex PCR reads with MiXCR. In the table there are fewer than 80,000 distinct CDR3 sequences, over 40% of which are singletons. Sequences were obtained from breast tumor tissue. These receptors were obtained from a female donor with breast cancer. Some clones in this sample may be carry-over from other donors' samples. CDR3s include the opening cysteine and the closing phenylalanine or tryptophan. Fields, in order: D gene, J gene, V gene, clone size, CDR3 length, CDR3 protein, CDR3 DNA. The D gene is left open where the match is weak. Size values are once, few and many counts, or a class for expanded clones, and some rows have none.

D: TRBD1; J: TRBJ1-4; V: TRBV19; size: -; length: 16; CDR3: CASRGRGTGIREKLFF; DNA: TGTGCCAGTAGAGGCCGCGGGACAGGGATTCGGGAAAAACTGTTTTTT
D: -; J: TRBJ2-6; V: TRBV24-1; size: -; length: 21; CDR3: CATREGMNTGELFFGANVLTF; DNA: -
D: -; J: TRBJ2-5; V: TRBV4-1; size: many; length: 14; CDR3: CASSRYSEQETQYF; DNA: TGCGCCAGCAGCCGATACAGCGAACAAGAGACCCAGTACTTC
D: -; J: TRBJ2-7; V: TRBV5-1; size: many; length: 13; CDR3: CASSLWPEYEQYF; DNA: TGCGCCAGCAGCTTGTGGCCAGAATACGAGCAGTACTTC
D: -; J: TRBJ2-1; V: TRBV20-1; size: -; length: 13; CDR3: CSARGGSYNEQFF; DNA: TGCAGTGCTAGGGGCGGGTCCTACAATGAGCAGTTCTTC
D: TRBD1; J: TRBJ1-2; V: TRBV6-5; size: many; length: 14; CDR3: CASSDRGQKNGYTF; DNA: TGTGCCAGCAGTGACAGGGGGCAGAAGAATGGCTACACCTTC
D: TRBD1; J: TRBJ2-1; V: TRBV27; size: -; length: 17; CDR3: CASSTGGLGVSYNEQFF; DNA: TGTGCCAGCAGTACAGGGGGTCTAGGGGTTTCCTACAATGAGCAGTTCTTC
D: -; J: TRBJ1-2; V: TRBV11-2; size: many; length: 14; CDR3: CASSGGTQGRLYTF; DNA: TGTGCCAGCAGCGGCGGGACCCAAGGGCGCCTCTACACCTTC
D: TRBD2; J: TRBJ2-1; V: TRBV7-2; size: -; length: 15; CDR3: CASSLVAGSYNEQFF; DNA: TGTGCCAGCAGCTTAGTAGCGGGATCCTACAATGAGCAGTTCTTC
D: TRBD1; J: TRBJ1-3; V: TRBV30; size: -; length: 14; CDR3: CAWSAQGARNTIYF; DNA: TGTGCCTGGAGCGCACAGGGGGCGCGAAACACCATATATTTT
D: -; J: TRBJ1-1; V: TRBV12-3/TRBV12-4; size: few; length: 17; CDR3: CASSSTEGRGGGTEAFF; DNA: TGTGCCAGCAGCTCTACAGAGGGAAGGGGCGGGGGCACTGAAGCTTTCTTT
D: TRBD2; J: TRBJ2-1; V: TRBV18; size: -; length: 16; CDR3: CASSPQVAGGRHEQFF; DNA: TGTGCCAGCTCACCACAGGTAGCGGGGGGCCGTCATGAGCAGTTCTTC
D: -; J: TRBJ1-3; V: TRBV6-6; size: -; length: 13; CDR3: CASSYSPGNTIYF; DNA: TGTGCCAGCAGTTACTCTCCCGGAAACACCATATATTTT
D: TRBD1; J: TRBJ2-1; V: TRBV18; size: -; length: 20; CDR3: CASSARTGATLLSSYNEQFF; DNA: TGTGCCAGCTCAGCACGGACAGGGGCCACTCTTCTCAGCTCCTACAATGAGCAGTTCTTC
D: -; J: TRBJ1-1; V: TRBV7-2; size: -; length: 13; CDR3: CASSLDRYTEAFF; DNA: TGTGCCAGCAGCTTAGACAGGTACACTGAAGCTTTCTTT
D: -; J: TRBJ2-2; V: TRBV5-1; size: -; length: 16; CDR3: CASSLVGTPNTGELFF; DNA: TGCGCCAGCAGCTTGGTGGGTACGCCGAACACCGGGGAGCTGTTTTTT
D: -; J: TRBJ2-7; V: TRBV27; size: many; length: 14; CDR3: CASSQQGLPHEQYF; DNA: TGTGCCAGCAGTCAGCAGGGACTCCCGCACGAGCAGTACTTC
D: -; J: TRBJ1-5; V: TRBV12-3/TRBV12-4; size: -; length: 14; CDR3: CASSFGQSHQPQHF; DNA: TGTGCCAGCAGTTTCGGGCAGAGTCATCAGCCCCAGCACTTT
D: TRBD1; J: TRBJ2-1; V: TRBV29-1; size: -; length: 16; CDR3: CGVAGILGQGLNEQFF; DNA: TGCGGCGTCGCGGGTATATTGGGACAGGGGTTGAATGAGCAGTTCTTC
D: -; J: TRBJ1-4; V: TRBV3-2; size: many; length: 13; CDR3: CASSQVQREKLFF; DNA: TGTGCCAGCAGCCAAGTTCAAAGGGAAAAACTGTTTTTT
D: TRBD2; J: TRBJ2-1; V: TRBV7-2; size: many; length: 17; CDR3: CASSSAYSGAGYNEQFF; DNA: TGTGCCAGCAGCTCAGCCTACAGCGGGGCAGGGTACAATGAGCAGTTCTTC
D: TRBD1; J: TRBJ2-7; V: TRBV7-2; size: -; length: 16; CDR3: CASSRIRGQGTYEQYF; DNA: TGTGCCAGCAGCCGAATCCGGGGACAGGGTACTTACGAGCAGTACTTC
D: -; J: TRBJ1-2; V: TRBV12-3/TRBV12-4; size: -; length: 13; CDR3: CASSSRVGYGYTF; DNA: TGTGCCAGCAGTTCCAGGGTTGGCTATGGCTACACCTTC
D: -; J: TRBJ2-7; V: TRBV7-3; size: -; length: 15; CDR3: CASPPAGADAYEQYF; DNA: TGTGCCAGCCCCCCGGCTGGGGCCGACGCCTACGAGCAGTACTTC
D: -; J: TRBJ1-1; V: TRBV19; size: -; length: 15; CDR3: CASSIPPPQETEAFF; DNA: TGTGCCAGTAGTATCCCCCCGCCCCAGGAAACTGAAGCTTTCTTT
D: TRBD2; J: TRBJ2-1; V: TRBV9; size: many; length: 16; CDR3: CASSVGGGGIYNEQFF; DNA: TGTGCCAGCAGCGTAGGGGGCGGGGGGATCTACAATGAGCAGTTCTTC
D: -; J: TRBJ1-5; V: TRBV3-1; size: many; length: 14; CDR3: CASWLAGTNQPQHF; DNA: TGTGCCAGCTGGTTGGCAGGGACAAATCAGCCCCAGCATTTT
D: TRBD2; J: TRBJ2-3; V: TRBV29-1; size: -; length: 14; CDR3: CSVEVAGGPDTQYF; DNA: TGCAGCGTTGAAGTAGCGGGGGGGCCAGATACGCAGTATTTT
D: -; J: TRBJ1-5; V: TRBV7-6; size: -; length: 11; CDR3: CASSLGSNQHF; DNA: TGTGCCAGCAGCTTGGGCAGCAATCAGCATTTT